This TCR beta chain was obtained from a study of OX40 agonist ivuxolimab in advanced cancers. Whole-study results and caveats: Low normalized T-cell clonal expansion also characterized some of the nonresponders.

Measured with immunoSEQ multiplex PCR; TCRdb has only the in-frame clones, and not every one. The repertoire holds some 87,000 clones, with roughly 94% as singletons. The germline V and J ends were trimmed by 3 bases and 2 bases, with 10 bases remaining between them. Germline CDR1 GTSNPN, CDR2 SVGIG (reference sequence). This CDR3 is 13 amino acids long. This clone was seen only once. Its antigen is currently unknown. The receptor was isolated from an adult with an advanced solid tumor such as melanoma, head and neck, liver or kidney cancer. Sequencing was performed on CD4+ or CD8+ T cells sorted from blood, taken in a trial of the OX40 agonist ivuxolimab. V gene TRBV30 combines with J gene TRBJ1-2, with unresolved D. For the CDR3, the DNA is TGTGCCTGGAGAGGTCCGGAAAACTATGGCTACACCTTC. Its translation: CAWRGPENYGYTF.